Below, 5 T cell receptor beta chains from the same sample are listed, as sequenced in a study of a mutant IDH1 vaccine in newly diagnosed glioma. Method: immunoSEQ multiplex PCR; TCRdb's copy keeps in-frame clones and lacks some. Of 50,000 to 70,000 clones in the sample, around 80% were seen once. No antigen is known for these receptors. Time point meaning: week 23, last vaccination. The study gave 300 ug of mutant IDH1 20-mer peptide per vaccine dose, with topical imiquimod. Here the sequenced sample was PBMCs, taken from a glioma patient whose treatment included an IDH1 peptide vaccine. These receptors came from a middle-aged woman with glioma. Some clones in this sample may be carry-over from other donors' samples.

Only a few counts were recorded for this clone. The chain's CDR3 is CASSLSPLVTEAFF. CDR3 sequence (DNA): TGTGCCAGCAGCTTAAGCCCCCTTGTCACTGAAGCTTTCTTT. The chain carries TRBV7-3 and TRBJ1-1; no clear D. Germline V gives CDR1 SGHTA, CDR2 FQGTGA. V was shortened by 1 base and J by 4 bases, with 10 bases between the two germline ends. The CDR3 contains 14 residues.

This clone was seen more than once but under ten times. V gene TRBV5-6 combines with J gene TRBJ1-5; the D gene is possibly TRBD1 (5 bases). The V end lost 4 bases, the J end lost 6 bases, and 17 bases lay between the germline ends. The CDR3 sequence is 15 residues long. Germline V gene lookup returns CDR1 SGHDT and CDR2 YYEEEE. This chain's CDR3 is CASSQRGWGTQPQHF. The DNA of the CDR3 is TGTGCCAGCAGCCAGCGGGGCTGGGGGACTCAGCCCCAGCATTTT.

This clone appeared once. The gene calls are TRBV7-6 and TRBJ1-5; D may be TRBD1 (6 bases). Between the trimmed V and J ends, which lost 0 bases and 7 bases, there was a span of 13 bases. Germline values: CDR1 SGHVS, CDR2 FNYEAQ. The CDR3 is 15 residues long. CDR3 protein: CASSLAQGFGQPQHF. CDR3 DNA: TGTGCCAGCAGCTTAGCACAGGGTTTTGGACAGCCCCAGCATTTT.

This clone was detected only a few times. J is TRBJ2-7 and V is TRBV10-2; 11 bases align to TRBD2. The CDR3 loop spans 15 amino acids. Losses at the gene ends were 6 bases for V and 0 bases for J; bases not matched to a gene: 4. Germline CDR1 and CDR2: WSHSY and SAAADI. The CDR3 nucleotides read TGCGCCAGCAGGCTTAGCGGGGGGGCCTCCTACGAGCAGTACTTC. Translation gives CASRLSGGASYEQYF.

This clone was observed a single time. The gene calls are TRBV19 and TRBJ1-2; D gene ambiguous. Germline V gene lookup returns CDR1 LNHDA and CDR2 SQIVND (reference sequence). V lost 7 bases to trimming and J lost 1 base, with 10 bases between them. This CDR3 has 13 residues. For the CDR3, the DNA is TGTGCCAGTACCGTCCACAGTAACTATGGCTACACCTTC. It is translated as CASTVHSNYGYTF.